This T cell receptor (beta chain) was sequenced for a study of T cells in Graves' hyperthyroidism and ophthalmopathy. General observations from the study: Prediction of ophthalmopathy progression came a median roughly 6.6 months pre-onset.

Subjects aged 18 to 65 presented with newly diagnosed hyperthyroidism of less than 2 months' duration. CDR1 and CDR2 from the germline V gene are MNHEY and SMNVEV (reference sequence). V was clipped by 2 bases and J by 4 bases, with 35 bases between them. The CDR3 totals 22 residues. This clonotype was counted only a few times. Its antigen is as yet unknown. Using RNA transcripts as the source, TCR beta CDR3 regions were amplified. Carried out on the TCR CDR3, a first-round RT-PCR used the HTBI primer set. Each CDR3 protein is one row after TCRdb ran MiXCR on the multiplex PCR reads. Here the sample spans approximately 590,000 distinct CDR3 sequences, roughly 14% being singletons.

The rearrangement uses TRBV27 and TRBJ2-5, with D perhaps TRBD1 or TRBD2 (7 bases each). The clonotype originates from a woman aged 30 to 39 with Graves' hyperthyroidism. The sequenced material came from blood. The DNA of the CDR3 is TGTGCCAGCAGTTTACGGGTTTTGTCCAGGGGGGCCCTGGCGGGAGAGGGAGAGACCCAGTACTTC. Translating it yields CASSLRVLSRGALAGEGETQYF.